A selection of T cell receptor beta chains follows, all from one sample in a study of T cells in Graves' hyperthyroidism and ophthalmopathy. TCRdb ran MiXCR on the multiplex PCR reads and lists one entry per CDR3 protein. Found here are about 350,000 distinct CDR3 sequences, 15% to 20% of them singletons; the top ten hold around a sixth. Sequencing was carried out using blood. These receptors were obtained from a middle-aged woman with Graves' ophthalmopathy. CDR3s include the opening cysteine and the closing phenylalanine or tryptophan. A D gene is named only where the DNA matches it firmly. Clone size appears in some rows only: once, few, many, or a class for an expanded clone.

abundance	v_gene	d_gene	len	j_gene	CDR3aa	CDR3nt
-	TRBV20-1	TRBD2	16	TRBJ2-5	CSAPGLAGGLKETQYF	TGCAGTGCACCGGGACTAGCGGGAGGTTTGAAGGAGACCCAGTACTTC
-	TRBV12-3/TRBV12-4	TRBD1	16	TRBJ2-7	CASSFFGGQVTYEQYF	TGTGCCAGCAGTTTCTTCGGGGGACAGGTAACCTACGAGCAGTACTTC
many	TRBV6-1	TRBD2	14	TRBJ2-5	CASSGGLATETQYF	TGTGCCAGCAGTGGGGGACTAGCGACGGAGACCCAGTACTTC
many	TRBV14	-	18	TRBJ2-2	CASSLGGPGSSDTGELFF	TGTGCCAGCAGCCTCGGGGGCCCGGGCAGCTCAGACACCGGGGAGCTGTTTTTT
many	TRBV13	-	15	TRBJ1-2	CASSLGIKANYGYTF	TGTGCCAGCAGCTTAGGTATCAAAGCTAACTATGGCTACACCTTC
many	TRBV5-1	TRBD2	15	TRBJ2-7	CASSFGASGSYEQYF	TGCGCCAGCAGCTTCGGAGCTAGCGGGTCCTACGAGCAGTACTTC
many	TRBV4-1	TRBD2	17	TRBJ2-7	CASSHGTSGRFLYEQYF	TGCGCCAGCAGCCATGGAACTAGCGGGAGGTTTCTTTACGAGCAGTACTTC
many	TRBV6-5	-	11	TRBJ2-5	CASSYGLGLYF	TGTGCCAGCAGTTACGGTTTAGGGTTGTACTTC
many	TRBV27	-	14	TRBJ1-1	CASSGGGPGTEAFF	TGTGCCAGCAGTGGGGGGGGACCGGGCACTGAAGCTTTCTTT
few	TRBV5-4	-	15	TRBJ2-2	CASSFPTANTGELFF	TGTGCCAGCAGCTTCCCTACGGCGAACACCGGGGAGCTGTTTTTT
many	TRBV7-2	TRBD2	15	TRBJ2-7	CASSLRGGRVLEQYF	TGTGCCAGCAGCTTACGGGGCGGGAGGGTCCTCGAGCAGTACTTC
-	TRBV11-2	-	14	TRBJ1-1	CASRLDSLNTEAFF	TGTGCCAGCAGACTCGACAGCCTGAACACTGAAGCTTTCTTT
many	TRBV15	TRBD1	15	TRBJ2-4	CATSRERTGKNIQYF	TGTGCCACCAGCAGAGAAAGGACAGGGAAAAACATTCAGTACTTC
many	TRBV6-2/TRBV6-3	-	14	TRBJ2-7	CASSRTDRSYEQYF	TGTGCCAGCAGTAGGACGGATCGCTCCTACGAGCAGTACTTC
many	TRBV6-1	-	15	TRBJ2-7	CASSEPLWKPYEQYF	TGTGCCAGCAGTGAACCACTTTGGAAGCCCTACGAGCAGTACTTC
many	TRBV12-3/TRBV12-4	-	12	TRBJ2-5	CASSDLQETQYF	TGTGCCAGCAGTGATTTACAGGAGACCCAGTACTTC
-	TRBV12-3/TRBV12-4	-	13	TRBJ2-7	CASSLAHRSEQYF	TGTGCCAGCAGTTTAGCGCACCGTTCCGAGCAGTACTTC
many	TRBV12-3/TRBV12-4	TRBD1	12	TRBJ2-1	CATTGTGGEQFF	TGTGCCACGACCGGGACAGGAGGTGAGCAGTTCTTC
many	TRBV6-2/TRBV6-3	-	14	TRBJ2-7	CASSASRPSYEQYF	TGTGCCAGCAGTGCTAGCCGGCCATCCTACGAGCAGTACTTC
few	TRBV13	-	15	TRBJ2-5	CASSSRTFRSETQYF	TGTGCCAGCAGCTCAAGAACTTTCCGTTCGGAGACCCAGTACTTC
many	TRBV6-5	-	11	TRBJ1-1	CASQKNTEAFF	TGTGCGTCCCAGAAGAACACTGAAGCTTTCTTT
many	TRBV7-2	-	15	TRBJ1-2	CASSSLVGGADGYTF	TGTGCCAGCAGTTCCCTAGTGGGTGGCGCAGATGGCTACACCTTC
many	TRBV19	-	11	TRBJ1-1	CASDPGGKAFF	TGTGCCAGTGACCCAGGTGGTAAAGCTTTCTTT
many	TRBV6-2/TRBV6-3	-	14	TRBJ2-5	CASSGTNRVGTQYF	TGTGCCAGCAGTGGTACCAACCGAGTCGGGACCCAGTACTTC
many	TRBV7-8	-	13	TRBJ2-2	CASMGSLAGELFF	TGTGCCAGCATGGGCAGCCTTGCCGGGGAGCTGTTTTTT
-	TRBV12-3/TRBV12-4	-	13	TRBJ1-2	CASSFGWGAGYTF	TGTGCCAGCAGTTTCGGTTGGGGGGCTGGCTACACCTTC
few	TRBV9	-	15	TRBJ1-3	CASSVEGVSGNTIYF	TGTGCCAGCAGCGTAGAGGGGGTCTCTGGAAACACCATATATTTT
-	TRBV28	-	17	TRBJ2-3	CASSLLGRRIVVYMQYF	TGTGCCAGCAGTTTACTAGGGCGGCGGATAGTCGTGTATATGCAGTATTTT
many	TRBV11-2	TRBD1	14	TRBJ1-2	CASSRGGELLGYTF	TGTGCCAGCAGCCGAGGGGGCGAGCTTTTAGGCTACACCTTC
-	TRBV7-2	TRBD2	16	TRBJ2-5	CASSPNGGGDRETQYF	TGTGCCAGCAGCCCCAATGGGGGGGGGGATAGGGAGACCCAGTACTTC
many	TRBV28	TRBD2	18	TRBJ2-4	CASSLPPITSGAKNIQYF	TGTGCCAGCAGTTTACCCCCTATCACTAGCGGAGCCAAAAACATTCAGTACTTC
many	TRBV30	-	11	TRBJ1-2	CAWSRGNGYTF	TGTGCCTGGAGTCGGGGGAATGGCTACACCTTC
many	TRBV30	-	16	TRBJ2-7	CAWTDGPSSVSYEQYF	TGTGCCTGGACGGACGGACCAAGCAGTGTCTCCTACGAGCAGTACTTC
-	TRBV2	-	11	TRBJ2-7	CASRALGEQYF	TGTGCCAGCAGAGCCTTGGGGGAGCAGTACTTC
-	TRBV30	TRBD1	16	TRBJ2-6	CAWTRTGHSGANVLTF	TGTGCCTGGACAAGGACAGGGCACTCTGGGGCCAACGTCCTGACTTTC
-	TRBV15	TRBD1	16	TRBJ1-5	CATSRDRQGVVQPQHF	TGTGCCACCAGCCGAGATCGGCAGGGGGTGGTTCAGCCCCAGCATTTT
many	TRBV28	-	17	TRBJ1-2	CASSEITGTTINYGYTF	TGTGCCAGCTCAGAAATCACCGGGACAACGATTAACTATGGCTACACCTTC
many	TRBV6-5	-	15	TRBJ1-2	CASSYSGRLGDGYTF	TGTGCCAGCAGTTACTCGGGCAGGCTCGGGGACGGCTACACCTTC
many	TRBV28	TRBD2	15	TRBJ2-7	CASSSPAGGTHEQYF	TGTGCCAGCAGTTCCCCAGCGGGAGGGACTCACGAGCAGTACTTC
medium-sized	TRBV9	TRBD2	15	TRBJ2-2	CASTSASGTTGELFF	TGTGCCAGCACCTCGGCTAGCGGGACCACCGGGGAGCTGTTTTTT
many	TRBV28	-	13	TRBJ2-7	CASSFYQAYEQYF	TGTGCCAGCAGTTTTTACCAGGCCTACGAGCAGTACTTC
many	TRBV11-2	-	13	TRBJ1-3	CASGSIPGNTIYF	TGTGCCAGCGGGTCTATTCCTGGAAACACCATATATTTT
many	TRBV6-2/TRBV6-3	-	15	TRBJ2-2	CASSPQGGGTGELFF	TGTGCCAGCAGTCCCCAGGGGGGTGGTACCGGGGAGCTGTTTTTT